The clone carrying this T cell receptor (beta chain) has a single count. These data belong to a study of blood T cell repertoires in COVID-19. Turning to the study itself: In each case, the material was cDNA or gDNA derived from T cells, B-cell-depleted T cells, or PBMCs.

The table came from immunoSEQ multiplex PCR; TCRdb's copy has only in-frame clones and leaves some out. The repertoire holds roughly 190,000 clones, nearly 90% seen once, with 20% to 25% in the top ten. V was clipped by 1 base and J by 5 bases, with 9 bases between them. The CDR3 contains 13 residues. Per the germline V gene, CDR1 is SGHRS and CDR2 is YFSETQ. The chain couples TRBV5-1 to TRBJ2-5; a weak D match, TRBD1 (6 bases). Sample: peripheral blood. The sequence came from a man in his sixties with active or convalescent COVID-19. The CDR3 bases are TGCGCCAGCAGCTTGCAGGGGCCGGAGACCCAGTACTTC. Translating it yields CASSLQGPETQYF.